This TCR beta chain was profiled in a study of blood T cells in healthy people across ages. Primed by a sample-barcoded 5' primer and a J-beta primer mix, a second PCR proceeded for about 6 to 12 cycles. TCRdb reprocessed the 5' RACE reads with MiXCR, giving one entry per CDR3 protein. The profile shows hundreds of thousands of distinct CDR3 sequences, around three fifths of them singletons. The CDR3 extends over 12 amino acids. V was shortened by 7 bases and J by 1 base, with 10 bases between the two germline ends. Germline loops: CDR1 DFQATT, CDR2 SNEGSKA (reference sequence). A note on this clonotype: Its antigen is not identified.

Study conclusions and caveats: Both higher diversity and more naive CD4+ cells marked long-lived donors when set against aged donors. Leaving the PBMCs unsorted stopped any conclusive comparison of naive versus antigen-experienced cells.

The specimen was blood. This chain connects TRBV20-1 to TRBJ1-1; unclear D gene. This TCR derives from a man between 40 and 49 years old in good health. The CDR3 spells CSVNLENTEAFF. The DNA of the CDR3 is TGCAGTGTAAATCTGGAGAACACTGAAGCTTTCTTT.